This T cell receptor beta chain stems from a study of T cells in Graves' hyperthyroidism and ophthalmopathy (dated by TCRdb to between 2019 and 2020). As for the study more broadly: Peripheral blood was sampled at the time of initial diagnosis, prior to any treatment. The approximately 98 discovery patients were randomly divided into training and test sets at a 7:3 ratio. The paper reports TCR Vbeta CDR3 sequencing of over 120 peripheral blood samples: under 45 ophthalmopathy, around 80 hyperthyroidism and 17 progressor patients. An independent validation cohort of under 20 hyperthyroidism patients and roughly 16 patients who later progressed to ophthalmopathy tested prospective prediction of ophthalmopathy. A discovery cohort of approximately 97 patients, roughly 43 with Graves' ophthalmopathy and about 60 with stable Graves' hyperthyroidism, was used to find distinguishing TCR V-J signatures. Once sampling was done, hyperthyroidism patients were given methimazole at a starting dose of 30 mg daily, whereas ophthalmopathy patients were given high-dose intravenous methylprednisolone. Thyroid tissue and blood T-cell repertoires from six Graves' hyperthyroidism patients were also compared in the study. Broader findings and caveats from the paper: No statistical method was used to fix the sample size in advance, and group allocation was not hidden from the investigators. In cross-validation, a model built on a 13 V-J signature told ophthalmopathy apart from stable hyperthyroidism with 85% to 90% sensitivity and approximately 81% specificity, and in testing the same model reached 80%/75%. Most expanded thyroid clonotypes (frequency above 0.001) were also detected in blood, suggesting blood repertoires may reflect thyroid immune responses. During validation, the model predicted progression to ophthalmopathy a median of around 6 months ahead of onset, with around 70% sensitivity and about 72% specificity.

Counted from cysteine to phenylalanine, this CDR3 has 17 amino acids. Kept here is only the CDR3 DNA, which spans 51 bases and is read in frame from base 1. V gives up 8 bases and J gives up 1 base, and the segment between their germline ends measures 23 bases. CDR1 and CDR2 are drawn from the germline V gene: MDHEN, SYDVKM. The TCR beta CDR3 regions were amplified from RNA transcripts. The TCR CDR3 was subjected to a first round of RT-PCR using the HTBI primer set and the Qiagen OneStep RT-PCR kit. The libraries were constructed in a second round of multiplex PCR and then size-selected and purified. Sequencing of the libraries was done on an Illumina HiSeq2000 using paired-end 100 bp reads. In the original analysis: SOAPnuke was used to process the raw data, with reads discarded if the reads contained adapters or uncalled bases, had a mean Phred below 15, or lacked an exact constant-primer or identifier match. COPE v1.2.5 was used to merge the high-quality paired reads, and each unique nucleotide sequence was defined as a clonotype. Clonotypes were aligned to IMGT TRBV, TRBD and TRBJ reference segments using MiTCR v1.1. Analysis was restricted to V-J combinations with a frequency above 0.0001, which covered 98% to 99.2% of repertoires. A TCS score was defined as the ratio of F50 (clonal expansion) to E x V (chaos), with BLOSUM62-based TCRdist applied between CDR3 peptides within each V-J. Welch's t-statistics and random forest reduced fewer than 600 V-J features to around 14, which were used in a naive Bayes classifier (R e1071). The public reads were run again by TCRdb, first through fastp at Q25 and then through MiXCR, and only productive beta chains were kept. One record per CDR3 amino acid sequence lists the most common genes and DNA. Clone size and V and J calls follow TCRdb, not the original study. A total of some 510,000 distinct CDR3 sequences appear in this sample, less than 25% of them only once. The ten most abundant clones make up approximately 25% of the sample.

Stable Graves' hyperthyroidism was defined as no progression to ophthalmopathy during 18 months of follow-up. Hyperthyroidism patients were aged 18 to 65 years and newly diagnosed, with disease duration of less than 2 months. Exclusion was applied to patients with uncontrolled infections, other autoimmune diseases, pregnancy or lactation. Diagnoses were based on clinical symptoms, serum thyroxine and TRAb, thyroid ultrasound and orbital computed tomography. PBMCs were separated from 7.5 to 10 ml of fresh peripheral blood using Ficoll-Paque density gradient centrifugation. Trizol reagent was used to extract total RNA, and RNA quality was then checked on an Agilent 2100 Bioanalyzer. This clonotype has at least ten counts. What antigen it recognizes has not been identified. Base qualities are missing; no much larger clone stands one base away.

The TCR sequence derives from a young man with Graves' hyperthyroidism. The chain is made from TRBV28 and TRBJ1-1, with an unclear D gene assignment. Sequenced material: blood. The CDR3 has the sequence CASSLGVLGSPNTEAFF. The nucleotide sequence is given as TGTGCCAGCTCCCTTGGGGTATTGGGTAGTCCGAACACTGAAGCTTTCTTT. Extended through the reference TRBV28 and TRBJ1-1 proteins, this CDR3 yields the full variable domain: DVKVTQSSRYLVKRTGEKVFLECVQDMDHENMFWYRQDPGLGLRLIYFSYDVKMKEKGDIPEGYSVSREKKERFSLILESASTNQTSMYLCASSLGVLGSPNTEAFFGQGTRLTVV.